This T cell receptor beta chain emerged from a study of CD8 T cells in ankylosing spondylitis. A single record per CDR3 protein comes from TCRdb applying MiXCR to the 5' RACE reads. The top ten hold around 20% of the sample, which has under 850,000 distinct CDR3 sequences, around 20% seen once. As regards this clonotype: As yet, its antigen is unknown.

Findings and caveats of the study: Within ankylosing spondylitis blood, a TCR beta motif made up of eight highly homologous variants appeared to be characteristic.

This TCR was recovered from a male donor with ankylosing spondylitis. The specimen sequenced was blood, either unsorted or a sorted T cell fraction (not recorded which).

CDR3: CASSQARGDTIYF. In nucleotides, the CDR3 is TGCGCCAGCAGCCAAGCCCGGGGAGACACCATATATTTT. The V call is TRBV4-1, the J call TRBJ1-3, with D uncertain. Germline CDR1 and CDR2: MGHRA and YSYEKL. V was pared by 1 base and J by 8 bases, with 9 bases between. CDR3 size: 13 residues.